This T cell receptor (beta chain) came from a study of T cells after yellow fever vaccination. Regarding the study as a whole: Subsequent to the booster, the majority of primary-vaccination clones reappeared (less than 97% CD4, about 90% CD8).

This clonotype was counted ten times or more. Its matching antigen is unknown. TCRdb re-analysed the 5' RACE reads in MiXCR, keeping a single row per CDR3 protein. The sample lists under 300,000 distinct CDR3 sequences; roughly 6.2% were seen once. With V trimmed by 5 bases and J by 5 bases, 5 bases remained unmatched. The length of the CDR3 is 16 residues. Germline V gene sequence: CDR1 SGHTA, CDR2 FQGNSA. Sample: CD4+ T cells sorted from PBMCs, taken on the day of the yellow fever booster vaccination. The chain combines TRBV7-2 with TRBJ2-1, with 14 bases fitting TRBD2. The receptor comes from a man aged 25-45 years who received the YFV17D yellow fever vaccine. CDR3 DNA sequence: TGTGCCAGCAGCCCCGCGACTAGCGGGAGGGACAATGAGCAGTTCTTC. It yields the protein CASSPATSGRDNEQFF.